This entry features one T cell receptor (beta chain) sequence. This clone was seen a single time. There is no known antigen for this receptor. No base quality information exists; no much larger clone differs at one position. The CDR3 covers 14 residues, taking in both the cysteine and the phenylalanine. Only CDR3 DNA is held: 42 bases, read in frame from base 1. In the germline V gene, CDR1 corresponds to MNHEY and CDR2 to SVGAGI. The junction carries 11 bases between V and J, which are trimmed by 5 bases and 2 bases respectively. This sample was included in a study of technical replicates of blood from several donors (dated by TCRdb to 2016 to 2017). Library generation was performed with the immunoSEQ multiplex PCR assay. This immuneACCESS table, as held by TCRdb, lists in-frame sequences with V and J called but not all clones. Of the missing ones, under half trace to an unresolved V gene in checked studies; the others have no known cause. The sample data list roughly 92,000 clones, and approximately 95% of these were observed just once. 0.3% to 0.35% of the sample belongs to the ten largest clones.

The sequence links TRBV6-5 to TRBJ2-3; the D segment cannot be called with confidence. The sequenced material came from T cells isolated from PBMCs. This receptor was obtained from a human donor in good health. The CDR3 in this case is CASSTQLLTDTQYF. The bases read TGTGCCAGCAGTACACAGTTACTCACAGATACGCAGTATTTT.